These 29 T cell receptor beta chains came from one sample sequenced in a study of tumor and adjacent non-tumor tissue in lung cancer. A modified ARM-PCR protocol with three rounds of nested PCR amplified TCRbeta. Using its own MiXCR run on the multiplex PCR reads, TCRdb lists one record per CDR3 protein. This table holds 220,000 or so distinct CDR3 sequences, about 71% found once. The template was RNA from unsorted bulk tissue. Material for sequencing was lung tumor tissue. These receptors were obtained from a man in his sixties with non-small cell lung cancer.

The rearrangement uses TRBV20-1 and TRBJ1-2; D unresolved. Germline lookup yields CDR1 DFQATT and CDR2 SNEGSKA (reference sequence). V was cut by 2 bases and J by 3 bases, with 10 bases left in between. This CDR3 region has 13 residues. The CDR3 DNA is TGCAGTGCTAGAAAGGACGGGTACTATGGCTACACCTTC. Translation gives CSARKDGYYGYTF.

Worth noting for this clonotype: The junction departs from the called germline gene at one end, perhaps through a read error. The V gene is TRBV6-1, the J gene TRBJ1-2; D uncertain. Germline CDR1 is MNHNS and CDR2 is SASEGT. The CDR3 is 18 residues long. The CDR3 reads CTSRKTLGGISDDYGYTF. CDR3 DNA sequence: TGTACCAGCAGGAAGACCCTTGGTGGGATCTCAGACGACTATGGCTACACCTTC.

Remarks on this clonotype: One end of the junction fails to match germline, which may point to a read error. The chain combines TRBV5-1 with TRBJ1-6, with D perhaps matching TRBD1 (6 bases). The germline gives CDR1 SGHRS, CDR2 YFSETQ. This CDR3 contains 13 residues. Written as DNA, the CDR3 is TGCACCAGCCGGGAGGGGGGTGATTCACCCCTCCACTTT. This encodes CTSREGGDSPLHF.

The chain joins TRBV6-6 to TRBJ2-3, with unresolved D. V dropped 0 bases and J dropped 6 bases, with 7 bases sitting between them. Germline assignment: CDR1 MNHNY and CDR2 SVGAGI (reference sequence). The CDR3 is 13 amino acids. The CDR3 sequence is CASSYSMGDTQYF. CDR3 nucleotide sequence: TGTGCCAGCAGTTACTCTATGGGGGATACGCAGTATTTT.

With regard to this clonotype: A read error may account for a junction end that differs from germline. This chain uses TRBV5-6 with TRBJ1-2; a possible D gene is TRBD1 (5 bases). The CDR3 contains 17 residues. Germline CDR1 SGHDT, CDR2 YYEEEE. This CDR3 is CTSSFLGRDDPNYGYTF. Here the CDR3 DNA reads TGTACCAGCAGCTTCCTGGGCAGGGATGACCCTAACTATGGCTACACCTTC.

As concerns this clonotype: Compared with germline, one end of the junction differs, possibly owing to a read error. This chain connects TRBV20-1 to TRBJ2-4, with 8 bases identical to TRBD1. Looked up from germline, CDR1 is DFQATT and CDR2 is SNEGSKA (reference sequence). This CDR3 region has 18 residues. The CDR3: CSARDLRGSGQAKNIHYF. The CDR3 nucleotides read TGCAGTGCTAGAGATCTAAGAGGTTCGGGACAGGCGAAAAACATTCACTACTTC.

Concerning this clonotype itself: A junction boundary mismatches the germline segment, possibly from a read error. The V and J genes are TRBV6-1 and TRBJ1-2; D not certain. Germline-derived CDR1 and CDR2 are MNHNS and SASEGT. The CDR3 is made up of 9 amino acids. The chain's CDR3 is CANSVPGTF. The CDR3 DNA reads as TGTGCCAACAGTGTGCCTGGTACCTTC.

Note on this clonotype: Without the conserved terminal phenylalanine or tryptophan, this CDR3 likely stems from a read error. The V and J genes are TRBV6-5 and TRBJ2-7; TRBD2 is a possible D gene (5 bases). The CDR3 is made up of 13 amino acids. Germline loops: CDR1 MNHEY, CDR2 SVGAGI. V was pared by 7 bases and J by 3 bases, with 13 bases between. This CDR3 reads CASISPGNYEQYL. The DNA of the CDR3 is TGTGCCAGCATTAGCCCCGGGAACTACGAGCAGTACTTA.

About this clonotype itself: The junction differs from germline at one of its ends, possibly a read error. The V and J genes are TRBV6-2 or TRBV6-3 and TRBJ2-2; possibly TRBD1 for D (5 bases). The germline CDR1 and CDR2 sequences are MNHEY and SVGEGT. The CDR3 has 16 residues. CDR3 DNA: TGTGTCAGCATCCGACAGACTCCAGTAAACACCGGGGAGCTGTTTTTT. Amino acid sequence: CVSIRQTPVNTGELFF.

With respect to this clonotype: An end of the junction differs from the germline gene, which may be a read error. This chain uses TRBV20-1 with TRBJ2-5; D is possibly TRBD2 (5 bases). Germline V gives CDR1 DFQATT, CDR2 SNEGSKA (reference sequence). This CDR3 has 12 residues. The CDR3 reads CGAIRGKETQYF. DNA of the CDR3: TGCGGTGCTATCCGAGGGAAAGAGACCCAGTACTTC.

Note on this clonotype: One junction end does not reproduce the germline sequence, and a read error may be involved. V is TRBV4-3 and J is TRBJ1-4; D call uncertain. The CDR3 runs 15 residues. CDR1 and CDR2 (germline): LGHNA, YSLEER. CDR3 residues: CANSQDLYVNEKLFF. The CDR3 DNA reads TGTGCCAACAGCCAAGATTTATACGTTAATGAAAAACTGTTTTTT.

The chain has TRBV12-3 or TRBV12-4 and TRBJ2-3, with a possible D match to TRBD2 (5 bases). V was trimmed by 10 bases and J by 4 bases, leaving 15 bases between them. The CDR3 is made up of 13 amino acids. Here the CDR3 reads CAITHVSADTQYF. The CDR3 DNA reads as TGTGCCATCACCCACGTTAGCGCAGATACGCAGTATTTT.

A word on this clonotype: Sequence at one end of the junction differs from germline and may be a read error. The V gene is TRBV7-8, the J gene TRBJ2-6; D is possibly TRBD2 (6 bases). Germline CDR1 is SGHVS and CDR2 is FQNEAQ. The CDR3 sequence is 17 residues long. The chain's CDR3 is CTSSLLAGFSGANVLTF. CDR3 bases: TGTACCAGCAGCTTACTAGCAGGCTTCTCTGGGGCCAACGTCCTGACTTTC.

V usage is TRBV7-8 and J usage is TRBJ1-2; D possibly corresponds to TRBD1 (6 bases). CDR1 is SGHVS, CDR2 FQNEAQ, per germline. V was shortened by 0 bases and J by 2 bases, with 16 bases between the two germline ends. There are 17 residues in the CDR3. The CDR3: CASSLASRVGGNYGYTF. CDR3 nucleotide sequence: TGTGCCAGCAGCTTAGCGAGCAGGGTTGGGGGCAACTATGGCTACACCTTC.

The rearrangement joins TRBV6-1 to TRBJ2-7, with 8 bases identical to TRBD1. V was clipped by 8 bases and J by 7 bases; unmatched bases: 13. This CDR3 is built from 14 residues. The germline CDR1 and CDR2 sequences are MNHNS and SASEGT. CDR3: CASEGTGHVYEQYF. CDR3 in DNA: TGTGCCAGCGAGGGGACAGGTCACGTCTATGAGCAGTACTTC.

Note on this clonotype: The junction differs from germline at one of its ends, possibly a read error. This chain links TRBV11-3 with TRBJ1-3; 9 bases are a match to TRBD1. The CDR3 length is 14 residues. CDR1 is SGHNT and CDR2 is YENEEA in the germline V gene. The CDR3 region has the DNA TGTGACAGCAGCTCGGACAGGGGCGGAAACACCATAAATTTT. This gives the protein CDSSSDRGGNTINF.

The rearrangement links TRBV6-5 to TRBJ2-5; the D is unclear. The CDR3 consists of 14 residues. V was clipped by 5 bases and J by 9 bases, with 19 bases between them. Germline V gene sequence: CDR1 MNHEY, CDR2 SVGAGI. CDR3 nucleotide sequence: TGTGCCAGCAGTGATACCGTGACCGCGAGTGCCCAGTACTTC. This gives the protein CASSDTVTASAQYF.

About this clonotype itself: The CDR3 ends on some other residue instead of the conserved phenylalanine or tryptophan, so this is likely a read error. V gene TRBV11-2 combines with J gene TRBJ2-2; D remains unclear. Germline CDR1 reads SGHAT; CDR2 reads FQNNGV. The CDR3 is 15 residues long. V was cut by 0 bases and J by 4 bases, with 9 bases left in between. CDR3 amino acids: CASSLESRVTGELFI. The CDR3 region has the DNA TGTGCCAGCAGCTTAGAGAGCAGAGTCACCGGGGAGCTGTTTATT.

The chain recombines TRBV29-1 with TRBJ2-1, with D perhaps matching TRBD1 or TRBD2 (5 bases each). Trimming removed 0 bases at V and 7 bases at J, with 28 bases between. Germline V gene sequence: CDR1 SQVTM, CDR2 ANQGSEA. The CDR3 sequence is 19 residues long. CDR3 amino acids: CSVEDRSWDADSQWNEQFF. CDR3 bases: TGCAGCGTTGAAGATAGGAGCTGGGACGCCGACTCGCAGTGGAATGAGCAGTTCTTC.

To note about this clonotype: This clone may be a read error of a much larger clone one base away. The CDR3 region is CSARDRRSNQLQHF. In DNA form, the CDR3 reads TGCAGTGCTAGAGACAGGAGAAGCAATCAGCTCCAGCATTTT. The chain combines TRBV20-1 with TRBJ1-5; no clear D. The CDR3 length is 14 residues. The germline V gene has CDR1 DFQATT and CDR2 SNEGSKA (reference sequence).

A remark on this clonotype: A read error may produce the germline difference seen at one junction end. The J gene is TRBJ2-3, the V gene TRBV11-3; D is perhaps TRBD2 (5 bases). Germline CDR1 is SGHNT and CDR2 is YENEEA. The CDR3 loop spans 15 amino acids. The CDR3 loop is CASSSWASMADMQYF. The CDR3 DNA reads TGTGCCAGCAGTTCCTGGGCTAGCATGGCAGATATGCAGTATTTT.

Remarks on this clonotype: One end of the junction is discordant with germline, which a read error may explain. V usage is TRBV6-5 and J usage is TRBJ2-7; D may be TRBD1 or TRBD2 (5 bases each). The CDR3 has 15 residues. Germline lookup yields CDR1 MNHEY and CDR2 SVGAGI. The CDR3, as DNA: TGTGCCAGCGCTAATGGGGGAGTCAGTCGCTACAAGCAGTACTTC. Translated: CASANGGVSRYKQYF.

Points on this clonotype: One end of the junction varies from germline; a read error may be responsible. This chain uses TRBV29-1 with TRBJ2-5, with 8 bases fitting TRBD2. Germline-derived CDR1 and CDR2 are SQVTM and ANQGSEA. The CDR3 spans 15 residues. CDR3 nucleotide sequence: TGCAGCACCATGGGGAGAGCGGGAGAAGATGAGACCGAGTACTTC. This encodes CSTMGRAGEDETEYF.

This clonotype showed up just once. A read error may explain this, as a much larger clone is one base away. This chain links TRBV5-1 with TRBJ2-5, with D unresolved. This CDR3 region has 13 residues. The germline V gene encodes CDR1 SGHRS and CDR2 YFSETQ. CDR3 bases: TGCACCAGCAGCCACGGACGGCAAGAGACCCAGTACTTC. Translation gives CTSSHGRQETQYF. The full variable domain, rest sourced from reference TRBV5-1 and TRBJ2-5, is KAGVTQTPRYLIKTRGQQVTLSCSPISGHRSVSWYQQTPGQGLQFLFEYFSETQRNKGNFPGRFSGRQFSNSRSEMNVSTLELGDSALYLCTSSHGRQETQYFGPGTRLLVL.

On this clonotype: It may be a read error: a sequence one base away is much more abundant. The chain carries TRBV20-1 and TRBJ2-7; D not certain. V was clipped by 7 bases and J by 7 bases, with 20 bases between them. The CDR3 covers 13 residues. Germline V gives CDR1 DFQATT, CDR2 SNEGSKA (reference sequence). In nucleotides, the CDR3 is TGCAGTGTTAACTCTGTGACTTTGGGTGAGCAGTACTTC. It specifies CSVNSVTLGEQYF.

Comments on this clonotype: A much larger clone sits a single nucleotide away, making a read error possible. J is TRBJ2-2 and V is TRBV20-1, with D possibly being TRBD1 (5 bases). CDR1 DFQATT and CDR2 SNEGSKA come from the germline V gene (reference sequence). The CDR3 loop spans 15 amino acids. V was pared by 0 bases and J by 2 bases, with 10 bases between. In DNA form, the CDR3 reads TGCAGTGCTAGAGAGAAGACAGTCAACACCGGGGAGCTGTTTTTT. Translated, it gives CSAREKTVNTGELFF.

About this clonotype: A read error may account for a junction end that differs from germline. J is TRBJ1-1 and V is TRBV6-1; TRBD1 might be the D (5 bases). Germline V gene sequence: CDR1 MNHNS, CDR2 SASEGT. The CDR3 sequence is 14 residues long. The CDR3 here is CASSRTQYATEDFF. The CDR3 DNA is TGTGCCAGCAGTAGGACACAGTACGCGACGGAAGATTTCTTT.

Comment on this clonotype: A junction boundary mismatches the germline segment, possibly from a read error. The CDR3, as DNA: TGTGCCGGCAGCTTTACCAGGGGTGAGGGCTACACCTTC. It encodes CAGSFTRGEGYTF. The gene calls are TRBV7-3 and TRBJ1-2; TRBD1 is a possible D gene (6 bases). The CDR3 extends over 13 amino acids. In germline, CDR1 is SGHTA, CDR2 FQGTGA. The full variable domain, completed using reference TRBV7-3 and TRBJ1-2, is GAGVSQTPSNKVTEKGKYVELRCDPISGHTALYWYRQSLGQGPEFLIYFQGTGAADDSGLPNDRFFAVRPEGSVSTLKIQRTERGDSAVYLCAGSFTRGEGYTFGSGTRLTVV.

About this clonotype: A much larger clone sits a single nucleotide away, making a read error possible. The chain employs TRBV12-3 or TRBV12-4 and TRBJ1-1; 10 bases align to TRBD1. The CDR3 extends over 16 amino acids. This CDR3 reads CASSMGQGLLNTEALF. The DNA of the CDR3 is TGTGCCAGCAGTATGGGACAGGGGCTATTGAACACTGAAGCTCTCTTT.